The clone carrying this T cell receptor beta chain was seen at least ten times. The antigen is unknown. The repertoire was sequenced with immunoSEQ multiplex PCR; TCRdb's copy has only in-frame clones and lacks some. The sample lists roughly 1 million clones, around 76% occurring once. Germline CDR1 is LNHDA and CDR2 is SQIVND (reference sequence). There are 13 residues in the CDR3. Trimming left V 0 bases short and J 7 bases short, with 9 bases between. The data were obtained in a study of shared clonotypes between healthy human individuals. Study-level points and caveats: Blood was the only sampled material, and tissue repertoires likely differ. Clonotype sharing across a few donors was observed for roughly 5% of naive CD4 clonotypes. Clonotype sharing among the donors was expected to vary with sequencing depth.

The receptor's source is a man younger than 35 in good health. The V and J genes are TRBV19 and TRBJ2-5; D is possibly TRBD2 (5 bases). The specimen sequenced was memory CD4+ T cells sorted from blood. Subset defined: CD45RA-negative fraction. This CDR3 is CASSIDARGTQYF. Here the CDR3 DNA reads TGTGCCAGTAGTATAGATGCCCGGGGGACCCAGTACTTC.